This TCR beta chain was obtained from a study of T cell responses to AZD1222 COVID-19 vaccine. Study-wide points: Along spike, vaccine-associated CD4 TCRs were found throughout, with dominance at 160-218 and 743-854. Donors, mostly white British, included more females; clonal diversity was possibly underestimated. Nearly half of unique spike-specific TCRs reportedly avoided B.1.351 and B.1.1.7 mutated regions. Two AZD1222 administrations were followed by greater Spike-specific TCR breadth and depth.

CDR3 length equals 14 residues. J gave up 5 bases and V 5 bases, and 5 bases lay outside the gene matches. Germline CDR1 is SGHVS and CDR2 is FQNEAQ. A word on this clone: No antigen is known for it.

Clones were sequenced by immunoSEQ multiplex PCR, and TCRdb holds only the in-frame ones, with some missing. The sample holds 160,000 or so clones, 90% seen once. Sample: peripheral blood, taken on day 0 of AZD1222 vaccination. The clonotype was recovered from an adult in good health. The gene calls are TRBV7-8 and TRBJ1-1; 10 bases line up with TRBD1. CDR3 protein: CASSPTGGKTEAFF. DNA for the CDR3: TGTGCCAGCAGCCCGACAGGGGGCAAAACTGAAGCTTTCTTT.